This T cell receptor (beta chain) was obtained from a study of blood T cell repertoires in COVID-19. Some clones are missing from TCRdb's copy, which holds only in-frame ones; the method was immunoSEQ multiplex PCR. The sample shows 150,000 to 200,000 clones, around 84% of them seen only once. This clone has a handful of counts. This CDR3 is built from 18 residues. V was clipped by 5 bases and J by 4 bases; unmatched bases: 16. Germline CDR1 and CDR2: SEHNR and FQNEAQ (reference sequence). The sequencing input was peripheral blood. The TCR was taken from a human donor with acute or convalescent COVID-19. The donor label of this sample is uncertain. The rearrangement links TRBV7-9 to TRBJ1-2, with 10 positions matching TRBD1. CDR3 region: CASSQPRVDRGLGYGYTF. The CDR3 DNA reads as TGTGCCAGCAGCCAACCTCGGGTTGACAGGGGGCTAGGCTATGGCTACACCTTC.